These 15 T cell receptor beta chains were sequenced from one sample in a study of blood T cells in healthy people across ages. Using a J-beta primer mix together with a sample-barcoded 5' primer, a second PCR was run for about 6 to 11 cycles. TCRdb reanalysed the 5' RACE reads using MiXCR and keeps one entry per CDR3 protein. The table lists about 1.7 million distinct CDR3 sequences, 28% of them singletons. Sequencing was done on a sample of blood. All receptors derive from a woman younger than 45 in good health.

The chain couples TRBV5-5 to TRBJ2-3; D tentatively fits TRBD1 or TRBD2 (5 bases each). The V gene lost 4 bases and the J gene lost 0 bases, with 24 bases spanning the gap. The CDR3 runs 19 residues. The germline V gene encodes CDR1 SGHKS and CDR2 YYEKEE (reference sequence). The CDR3 nucleotides read TGTGCCAGCAGCGCCCGGGACCAACTATCCTTCTCTAGCACAGATACGCAGTATTTT. It yields the protein CASSARDQLSFSSTDTQYF.

In its sample, this clonotype was seen many times. The J gene is TRBJ2-5, the V gene TRBV9, with TRBD2 matching over 12 bases. Trimming at V came to 2 bases and at J to 5 bases, leaving 4 bases not matched to a gene. Germline lookup yields CDR1 SGDLS and CDR2 YYNGEE. The CDR3 has 15 residues. CDR3 coding DNA: TGTGCCAGCAGCGTCCGACTAGCGGGAGAGGAGACCCAGTACTTC. It yields the protein CASSVRLAGEETQYF.

In this sample, this clonotype turned up a few times. This chain joins TRBV29-1 and TRBJ1-2; D gene uncertain. The CDR3 consists of 11 residues. CDR1 SQVTM and CDR2 ANQGSEA come from the germline V gene. The V end lost 4 bases, the J end lost 7 bases, and 10 bases lay between the germline ends. This CDR3 is CSVVAGVGYTF. CDR3 DNA: TGCAGCGTTGTTGCTGGGGTTGGCTACACCTTC.

This chain joins TRBV20-1 and TRBJ1-2; perhaps TRBD1 as D (5 bases). The V end was cut by 0 bases, the J end by 12 bases, with 20 bases between. CDR1 is DFQATT and CDR2 is SNEGSKA in the germline V gene (reference sequence). This CDR3 is 14 amino acids long. DNA of the CDR3: TGCAGTGCTAGAGAAATATCGGCCGGGGGGTCTAACACCTTC. Its protein is CSAREISAGGSNTF.

This clonotype was recorded many times. CDR3 amino acids: CASRASVSNEQYF. The CDR3 DNA reads TGTGCCAGCAGAGCTAGCGTATCGAACGAGCAGTACTTC. This chain connects TRBV12-3 or TRBV12-4 to TRBJ2-7; a possible D gene is TRBD2 (6 bases). The ends were cut back, 6 bases at V and 5 bases at J, with 14 bases in the middle. CDR3 length equals 13 residues.

This clonotype has more than one count but fewer than ten. The chain is built from TRBV29-1 and TRBJ1-6; D gene ambiguous. V was pared by 4 bases and J by 12 bases, with 16 bases between. CDR1 is SQVTM and CDR2 is ANQGSEA in the germline V gene. CDR3 size: 13 residues. CDR3: CSVVVAPGLPLHF. CDR3 nucleotides: TGCAGCGTTGTTGTGGCCCCCGGGTTACCCCTCCACTTT.

This clonotype has a count of ten or more. The chain links TRBV28 to TRBJ2-1, with 11 nucleotides matching TRBD2. After removal of 9 bases from V and 2 bases from J, the junction contained 6 bases not matched to a gene. This CDR3 is 15 amino acids long. The germline CDR1 and CDR2 sequences are MDHEN and SYDVKM. The CDR3 nucleotides read TGTGCCAGACTAGCGGGGGCCTTCGCCTACAATGAGCAGTTCTTC. Translated, it gives CARLAGAFAYNEQFF.

This clonotype was observed many times. This sequence joins TRBV12-3 or TRBV12-4 and TRBJ2-5; the D gene is possibly TRBD2 (5 bases). With 6 bases removed from V and 2 bases from J, the gap between germline ends came to 7 bases. The length of the CDR3 is 12 residues. The DNA of the CDR3 is TGTGCCAGCAGGGACTTACAAGAGACCCAGTACTTC. It is translated as CASRDLQETQYF.

The gene calls are TRBV29-1 and TRBJ2-5, with TRBD2 matching 11 bases. Trimming took 3 bases from V and 11 from J; bases not matched to a gene: 20. The germline gives CDR1 SQVTM, CDR2 ANQGSEA. CDR3 length: 17 amino acids. CDR3 region: CSVDNSGGAQVIHEQYF. CDR3 DNA: TGCAGCGTTGATAATAGCGGGGGGGCACAAGTTATCCATGAGCAGTACTTC.

The gene calls are TRBV7-9 and TRBJ1-2; weak D call: TRBD1 (5 bases). Per the germline V gene, CDR1 is SEHNR and CDR2 is FQNEAQ (reference sequence). Trimming removed 1 base from V and 6 bases from J, with 9 bases in between. The CDR3 extends over 13 amino acids. CDR3 bases: TGTGCCAGCAGCTTAGTGACAGTGGATGGCTACACCTTC. Protein sequence: CASSLVTVDGYTF.

The rearrangement joins TRBV4-3 to TRBJ2-1; 8 bases are a match to TRBD2. Germline CDR1 is LGHNA and CDR2 is YSLEER. This CDR3 is 17 amino acids long. The J segment lost 7 bases and the V segment lost 0 bases, leaving 11 bases of the junction unmatched. The CDR3 nucleotides read TGCGCCAGCAGCCAAGATTTCGGGACTAGTCTTCGGAATGAGCAGTTCTTC. Protein product: CASSQDFGTSLRNEQFF.

This sequence joins TRBV3-1 and TRBJ2-3; D tentatively fits TRBD1 or TRBD2 (5 bases each). Looked up from germline, CDR1 is LGHDT and CDR2 is YNNKEL (reference sequence). Trimming took 2 bases from V and 6 from J, leaving 12 bases between them. The CDR3 spans 14 residues. Here the CDR3 reads CASSQNPGPDTQYF. The DNA of the CDR3 is TGTGCCAGCAGCCAAAATCCGGGGCCGGATACGCAGTATTTT.

J is TRBJ2-1 and V is TRBV7-2; TRBD2 matches at 7 bases. V shed 5 bases, J shed 6 bases, and the junction held 10 bases outside the gene matches. CDR1 is SGHTA and CDR2 is FQGNSA in the germline V gene. The CDR3 length is 15 residues. The CDR3 nucleotides are TGTGCCAGCAGCATCGGGGGGTCCGTTCCCAATGAGCAGTTCTTC. The encoded protein is CASSIGGSVPNEQFF.

This chain links TRBV7-3 with TRBJ1-5; D not certain. The CDR3 sequence is 15 residues long. The V end was cut by 4 bases, the J end by 4 bases, with 14 bases between. Germline CDR1 and CDR2: SGHTA and FQGTGA. The CDR3 region is CASSSSRGKNQPQHF. The CDR3 DNA reads as TGTGCCAGCAGCTCGTCGCGAGGGAAGAATCAGCCCCAGCATTTT.

The chain couples TRBV3-1 to TRBJ2-5, with 7 bases aligning to TRBD1. The germline V gene has CDR1 LGHDT and CDR2 YNNKEL (reference sequence). The V segment lost 8 bases and the J segment 6 bases; nucleotides outside the gene matches: 9. The CDR3 consists of 13 residues. The CDR3 is CASEDRFGKTQYF. The DNA for the CDR3 is TGTGCCAGCGAGGACAGGTTCGGCAAGACCCAGTACTTC.